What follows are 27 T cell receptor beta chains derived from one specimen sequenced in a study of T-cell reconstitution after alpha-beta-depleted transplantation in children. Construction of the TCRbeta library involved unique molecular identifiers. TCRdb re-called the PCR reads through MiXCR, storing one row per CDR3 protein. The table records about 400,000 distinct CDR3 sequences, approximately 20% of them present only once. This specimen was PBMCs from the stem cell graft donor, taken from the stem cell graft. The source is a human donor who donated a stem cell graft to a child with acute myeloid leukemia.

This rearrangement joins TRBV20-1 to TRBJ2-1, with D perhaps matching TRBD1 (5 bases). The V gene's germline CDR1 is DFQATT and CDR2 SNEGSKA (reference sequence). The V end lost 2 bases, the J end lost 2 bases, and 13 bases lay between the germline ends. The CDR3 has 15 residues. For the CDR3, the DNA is TGCAGTGCTAGAAAGGGGCCAGGGACCTACAATGAGCAGTTCTTC. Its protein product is CSARKGPGTYNEQFF.

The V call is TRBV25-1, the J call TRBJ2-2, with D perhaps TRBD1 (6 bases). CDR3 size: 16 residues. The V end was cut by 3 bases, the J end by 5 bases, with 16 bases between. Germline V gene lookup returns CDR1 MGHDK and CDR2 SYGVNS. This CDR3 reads CASSDPPWQGTGELFF. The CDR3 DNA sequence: TGTGCCAGCAGTGACCCCCCCTGGCAGGGGACCGGGGAGCTGTTTTTT.

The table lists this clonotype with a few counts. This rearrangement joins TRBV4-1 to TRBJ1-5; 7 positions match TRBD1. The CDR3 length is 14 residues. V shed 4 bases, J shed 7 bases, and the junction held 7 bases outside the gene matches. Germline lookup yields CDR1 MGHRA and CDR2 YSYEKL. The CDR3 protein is CASSPGTVLQPQHF. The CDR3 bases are TGCGCCAGCAGCCCGGGGACAGTCTTGCAGCCCCAGCATTTT.

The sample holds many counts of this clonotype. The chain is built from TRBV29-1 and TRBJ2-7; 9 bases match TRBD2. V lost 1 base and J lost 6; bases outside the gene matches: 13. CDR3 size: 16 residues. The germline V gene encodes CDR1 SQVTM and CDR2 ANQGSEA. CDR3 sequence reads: CSVEGSLSGRRGEQYF. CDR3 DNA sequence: TGCAGCGTTGAAGGGTCTCTTAGCGGGAGAAGAGGCGAGCAGTACTTC.

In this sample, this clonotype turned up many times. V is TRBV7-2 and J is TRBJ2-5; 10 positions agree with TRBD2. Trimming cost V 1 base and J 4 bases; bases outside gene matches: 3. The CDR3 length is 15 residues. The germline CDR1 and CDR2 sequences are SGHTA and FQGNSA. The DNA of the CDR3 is TGTGCCAGCAGCTTAGTTCTAGCGGGAGCAGAGACCCAGTACTTC. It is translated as CASSLVLAGAETQYF.

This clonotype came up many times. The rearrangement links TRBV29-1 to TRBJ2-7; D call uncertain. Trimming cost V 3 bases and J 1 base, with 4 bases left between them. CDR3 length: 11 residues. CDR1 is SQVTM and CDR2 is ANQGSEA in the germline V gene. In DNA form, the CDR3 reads TGCAGCGTTGAGAGATCCTACGAGCAGTACTTC. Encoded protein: CSVERSYEQYF.

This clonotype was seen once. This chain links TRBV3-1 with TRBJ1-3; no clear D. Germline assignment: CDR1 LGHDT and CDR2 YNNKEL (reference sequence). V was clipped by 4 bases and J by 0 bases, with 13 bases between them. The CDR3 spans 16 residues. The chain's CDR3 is CASSPLRSSSGNTIYF. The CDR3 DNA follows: TGTGCCAGCAGCCCGCTCCGGAGTAGCTCTGGAAACACCATATATTTT.

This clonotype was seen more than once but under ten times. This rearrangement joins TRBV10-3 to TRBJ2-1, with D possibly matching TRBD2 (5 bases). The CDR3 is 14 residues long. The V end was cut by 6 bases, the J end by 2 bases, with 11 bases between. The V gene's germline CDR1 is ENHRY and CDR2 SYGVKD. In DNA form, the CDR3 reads TGTGCCATCAGGGCCGAGGGCGCCTACAATGAGCAGTTCTTC. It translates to CAIRAEGAYNEQFF.

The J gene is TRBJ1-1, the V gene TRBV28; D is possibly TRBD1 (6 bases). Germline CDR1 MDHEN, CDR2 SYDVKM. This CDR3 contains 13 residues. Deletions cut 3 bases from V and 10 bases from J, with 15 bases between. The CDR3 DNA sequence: TGTGCCAGCAGTTTGCCCGGGGGGCGTATAGCTTTCTTT. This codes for CASSLPGGRIAFF. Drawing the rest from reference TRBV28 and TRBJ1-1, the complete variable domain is DVKVTQSSRYLVKRTGEKVFLECVQDMDHENMFWYRQDPGLGLRLIYFSYDVKMKEKGDIPEGYSVSREKKERFSLILESASTNQTSMYLCASSLPGGRIAFFGQGTRLTVV.

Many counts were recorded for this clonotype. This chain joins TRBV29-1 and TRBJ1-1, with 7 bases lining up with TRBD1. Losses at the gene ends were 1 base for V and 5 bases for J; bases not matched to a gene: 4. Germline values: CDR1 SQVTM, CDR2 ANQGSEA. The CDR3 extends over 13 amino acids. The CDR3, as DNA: TGCAGCGTTGAAGGGTCAGGGGGGACTGAAGCTTTCTTT. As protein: CSVEGSGGTEAFF. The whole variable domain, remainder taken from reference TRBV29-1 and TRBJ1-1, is SAVISQKPSRDICQRGTSLTIQCQVDSQVTMMFWYRQQPGQSLTLIATANQGSEATYESGFVIDKFPISRPNLTFSTLTVSNMSPEDSSIYLCSVEGSGGTEAFFGQGTRLTVV.

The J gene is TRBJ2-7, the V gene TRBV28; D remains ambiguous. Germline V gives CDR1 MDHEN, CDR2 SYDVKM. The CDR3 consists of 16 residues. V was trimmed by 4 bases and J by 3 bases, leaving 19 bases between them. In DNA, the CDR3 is TGTGCCAGCAGTTCAACCCGGTTTAGTCTAGGCTACGAGCAGTACTTC. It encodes CASSSTRFSLGYEQYF.

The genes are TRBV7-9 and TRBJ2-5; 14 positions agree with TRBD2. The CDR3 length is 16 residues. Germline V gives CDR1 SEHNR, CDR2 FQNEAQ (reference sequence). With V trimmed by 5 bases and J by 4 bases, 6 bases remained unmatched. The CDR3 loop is CASSTGTSGSRETQYF. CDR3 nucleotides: TGTGCCAGCAGCACCGGGACTAGCGGGAGTAGAGAGACCCAGTACTTC.

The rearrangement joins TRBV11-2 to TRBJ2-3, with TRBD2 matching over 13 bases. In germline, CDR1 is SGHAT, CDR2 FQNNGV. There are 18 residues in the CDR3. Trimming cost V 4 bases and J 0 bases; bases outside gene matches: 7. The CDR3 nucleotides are TGTGCCAGCAGCTCCCATGGGACTAGCGGGGACAGCACAGATACGCAGTATTTT. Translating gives CASSSHGTSGDSTDTQYF. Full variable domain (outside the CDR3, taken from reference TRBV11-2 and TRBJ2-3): EAGVAQSPRYKIIEKRQSVAFWCNPISGHATLYWYQQILGQGPKLLIQFQNNGVVDDSQLPKDRFSAERLKGVDSTLKIQPAKLEDSAVYLCASSSHGTSGDSTDTQYFGPGTRLTVL.

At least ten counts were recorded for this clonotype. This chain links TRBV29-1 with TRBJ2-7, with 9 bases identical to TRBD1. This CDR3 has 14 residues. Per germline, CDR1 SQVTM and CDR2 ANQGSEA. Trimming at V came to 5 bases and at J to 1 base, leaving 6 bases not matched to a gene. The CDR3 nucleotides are TGCAGCGTTTTGGACAGGGGAAGGTCCTACGAGCAGTACTTC. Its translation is CSVLDRGRSYEQYF.

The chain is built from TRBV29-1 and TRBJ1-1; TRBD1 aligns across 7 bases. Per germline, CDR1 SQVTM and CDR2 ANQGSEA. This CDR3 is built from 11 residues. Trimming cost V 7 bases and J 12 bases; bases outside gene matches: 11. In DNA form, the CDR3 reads TGCAGCGCCGGAGACAGGGTTCTAACTTTCTTT. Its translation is CSAGDRVLTFF.

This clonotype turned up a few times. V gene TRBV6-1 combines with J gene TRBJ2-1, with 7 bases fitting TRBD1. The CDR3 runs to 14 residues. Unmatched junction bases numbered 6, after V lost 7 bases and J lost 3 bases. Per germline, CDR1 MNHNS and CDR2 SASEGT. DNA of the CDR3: TGTGCCAGCACCCCACGGACAGGCTACAATGAGCAGTTCTTC. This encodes CASTPRTGYNEQFF.

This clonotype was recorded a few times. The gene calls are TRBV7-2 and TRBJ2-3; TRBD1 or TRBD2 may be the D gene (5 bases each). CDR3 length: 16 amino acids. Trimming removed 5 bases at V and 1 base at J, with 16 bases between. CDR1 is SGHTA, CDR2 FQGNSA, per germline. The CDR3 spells CASSPLPRGGTDTQYF. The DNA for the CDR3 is TGTGCCAGCAGCCCACTTCCTCGGGGCGGCACAGATACGCAGTATTTT.

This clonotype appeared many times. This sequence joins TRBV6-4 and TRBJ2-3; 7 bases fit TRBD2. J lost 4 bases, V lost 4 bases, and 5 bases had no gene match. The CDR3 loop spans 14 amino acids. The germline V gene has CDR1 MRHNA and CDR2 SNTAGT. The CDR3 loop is CASSASGDSDTQYF. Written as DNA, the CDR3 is TGTGCCAGCAGTGCTAGCGGAGACTCAGATACGCAGTATTTT.

CDR3: CSASWTAGEKLFF. CDR3 coding DNA: TGCAGTGCTAGTTGGACAGCTGGAGAAAAACTGTTTTTT. V is TRBV20-1 and J is TRBJ1-4; possible D gene TRBD1, 6 bases. The CDR3 has 13 residues. Trimming removed 3 bases at V and 8 bases at J, with 13 bases between. Per the germline V gene, CDR1 is DFQATT and CDR2 is SNEGSKA (reference sequence).

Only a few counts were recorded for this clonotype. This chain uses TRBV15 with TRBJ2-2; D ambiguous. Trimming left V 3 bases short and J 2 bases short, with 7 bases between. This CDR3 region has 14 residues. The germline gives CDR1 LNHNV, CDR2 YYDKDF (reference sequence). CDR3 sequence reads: CATSSSYNTGELFF. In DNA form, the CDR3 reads TGTGCCACCAGCAGCAGTTATAACACCGGGGAGCTGTTTTTT.

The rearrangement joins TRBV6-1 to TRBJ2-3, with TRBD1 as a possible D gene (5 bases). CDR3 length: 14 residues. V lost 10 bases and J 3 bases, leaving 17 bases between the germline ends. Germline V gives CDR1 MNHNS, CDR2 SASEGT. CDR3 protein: CATTNDRQTDTQYF. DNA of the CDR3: TGTGCCACCACAAACGATAGACAGACAGATACGCAGTATTTT.

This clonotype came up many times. The CDR3 sequence: CASSSLRGTTEAFF. The CDR3 DNA sequence: TGTGCCAGCAGTTCACTCAGGGGGACCACTGAAGCTTTCTTT. The V and J genes are TRBV27 and TRBJ1-1, with TRBD1 matching over 7 bases. Germline V gives CDR1 MNHEY, CDR2 SMNVEV (reference sequence). The CDR3 extends over 14 amino acids. The junction had 6 bases not matched to a gene; V was cut back by 4 bases and J by 4 bases.

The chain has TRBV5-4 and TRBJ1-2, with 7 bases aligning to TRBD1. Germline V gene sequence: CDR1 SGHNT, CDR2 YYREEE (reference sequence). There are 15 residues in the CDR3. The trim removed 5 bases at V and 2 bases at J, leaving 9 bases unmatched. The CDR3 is CASSMGTVLNYGYTF. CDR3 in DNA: TGTGCCAGCAGTATGGGGACAGTCCTCAACTATGGCTACACCTTC.

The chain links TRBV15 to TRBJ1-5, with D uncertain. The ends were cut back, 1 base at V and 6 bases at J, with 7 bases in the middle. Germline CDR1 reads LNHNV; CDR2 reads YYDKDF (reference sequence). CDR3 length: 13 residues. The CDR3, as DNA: TGTGCCACCAGCAGAGGAGGGTCTCAGCCCCAGCATTTT. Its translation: CATSRGGSQPQHF.

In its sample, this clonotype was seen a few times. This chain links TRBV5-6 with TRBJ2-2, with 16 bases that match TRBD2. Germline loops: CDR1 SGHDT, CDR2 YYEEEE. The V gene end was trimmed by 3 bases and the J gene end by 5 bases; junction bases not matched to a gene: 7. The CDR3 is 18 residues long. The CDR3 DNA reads TGTGCCAGCAGCTACCTAGGGACTAGCGGGAGGGTGACCGGGGAGCTGTTTTTT. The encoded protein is CASSYLGTSGRVTGELFF. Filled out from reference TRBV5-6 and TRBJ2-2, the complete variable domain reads DAGVTQSPTHLIKTRGQQVTLRCSPKSGHDTVSWYQQALGQGPQFIFQYYEEEERQRGNFPDRFSGHQFPNYSSELNVNALLLGDSALYLCASSYLGTSGRVTGELFFGEGSRLTVL.

The CDR3 loop reads CASSLARTSWDTQYF. CDR3 DNA: TGTGCCAGCAGTTTGGCCCGGACTAGCTGGGATACGCAGTATTTT. The chain joins TRBV12-3 or TRBV12-4 to TRBJ2-3; 8 bases map to TRBD2. The trim removed 3 bases at V and 6 bases at J, leaving 8 bases unmatched. The CDR3 has 15 residues.

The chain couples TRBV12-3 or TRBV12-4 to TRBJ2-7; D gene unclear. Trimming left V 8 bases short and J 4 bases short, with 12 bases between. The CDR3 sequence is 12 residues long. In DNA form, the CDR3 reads TGTGCCAGCTCCTCCGCCGGGTACGAGCAGTACTTC. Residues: CASSSAGYEQYF.